The rows below give T cell receptor beta chains drawn from one sample of a study of PD-1 blockade in classical Hodgkin lymphoma. Only in-frame clones appear in the TCRdb table, and some are missing; sequencing was by immunoSEQ multiplex PCR. The sample shows 20,000 to 25,000 clones, roughly 80% of them seen only once. The specimen was CD4+ T cells from blood, collected before the fourth cycle of nivolumab. These receptors all stem from a human donor with classical Hodgkin lymphoma. CDR3s include the opening cysteine and the closing phenylalanine or tryptophan. The order of the fields is V gene, J gene, clone size, D gene, CDR3 DNA, CDR3 protein. A D gene is named only where the DNA matches it firmly. The size field is filled for only some rows; it gives once, few, many or a size class.

v_gene: TRBV10-3; j_gene: TRBJ2-5; abundance: -; d_gene: -; CDR3nt: TGTGCCATCAGTGGAGGACAGCAAGAGACCCAGTACTTC; CDR3aa: CAISGGQQETQYF
v_gene: TRBV5-1; j_gene: TRBJ2-3; abundance: -; d_gene: TRBD1; CDR3nt: TGCGCCAGCAGCCCGACAGGGGATTCCACAGATACGCAGTATTTT; CDR3aa: CASSPTGDSTDTQYF
v_gene: TRBV9; j_gene: TRBJ2-5; abundance: -; d_gene: -; CDR3nt: TGTGCCAGCAGCGTAAGTCTTGACCCATTGCAAGAGACCCAGTACTTC; CDR3aa: CASSVSLDPLQETQYF
v_gene: TRBV7-9; j_gene: TRBJ1-4; abundance: few; d_gene: -; CDR3nt: TGTGCCAGCAGCGGCCGGGACACTTATGAAAAACTGTTTTTT; CDR3aa: CASSGRDTYEKLFF
v_gene: TRBV6-5; j_gene: TRBJ1-1; abundance: -; d_gene: TRBD1; CDR3nt: TGTGCCAGCAGTTACTTTGAGGGGGCGGGTTACACTGAAGCTTTCTTT; CDR3aa: CASSYFEGAGYTEAFF
v_gene: TRBV6-6; j_gene: TRBJ1-2; abundance: -; d_gene: TRBD1; CDR3nt: TGTGCCAGCAGTTACTCGCGGGGACAGGGTGCCCATGGCTACACCTTC; CDR3aa: CASSYSRGQGAHGYTF
v_gene: TRBV5-4; j_gene: TRBJ2-6; abundance: once; d_gene: -; CDR3nt: TGTGCCAGCAGCTTGGGAGGGCCTGGGGCCAACGTCCTGACTTTC; CDR3aa: CASSLGGPGANVLTF
v_gene: TRBV28; j_gene: TRBJ2-3; abundance: once; d_gene: -; CDR3nt: TGTGCCAGCAGTGGAAGCACAGATACGCAGTATTTT; CDR3aa: CASSGSTDTQYF
v_gene: TRBV19; j_gene: TRBJ1-6; abundance: -; d_gene: -; CDR3nt: TGTGCCAGTAGTATACCCCAGGGCCTGGGTTCACCCCTCCACTTT; CDR3aa: CASSIPQGLGSPLHF
v_gene: TRBV6-5; j_gene: TRBJ1-6; abundance: -; d_gene: -; CDR3nt: TGTGCCAGCAGTTACTACAGGAATTCACCCCTCCACTTT; CDR3aa: CASSYYRNSPLHF
v_gene: TRBV5-1; j_gene: TRBJ2-5; abundance: -; d_gene: TRBD2; CDR3nt: TGCGCCAGCAGCTTGCTAGCGGGGGGGCATGAGACCCAGTACTTC; CDR3aa: CASSLLAGGHETQYF
v_gene: TRBV6-5; j_gene: TRBJ1-1; abundance: -; d_gene: TRBD1; CDR3nt: TGTGCCAGCAGTTACACTCCGACAGGGAGTACTGAAGCTTTCTTT; CDR3aa: CASSYTPTGSTEAFF
v_gene: TRBV7-9; j_gene: TRBJ2-3; abundance: -; d_gene: -; CDR3nt: TGTGCCAGCAGCACCCGACAGACTAGCACAGATACGCAGTATTTT; CDR3aa: CASSTRQTSTDTQYF
v_gene: TRBV5-4; j_gene: TRBJ2-5; abundance: -; d_gene: -; CDR3nt: TGTGCCAGCAGCTTGGAGCGAGCTAGCACGGAGACCCAGTACTTC; CDR3aa: CASSLERASTETQYF
v_gene: TRBV28; j_gene: TRBJ1-4; abundance: -; d_gene: -; CDR3nt: TGTGCCAGCAGTTTAGTAGGCTTTAATGAAAAACTGTTTTTT; CDR3aa: CASSLVGFNEKLFF
v_gene: TRBV4-3; j_gene: TRBJ1-4; abundance: -; d_gene: -; CDR3nt: TGCGCCAGCAGCCAAGAGGCGGGACTCTTCTCCGTAACTAATGAAAAACTGTTTTTT; CDR3aa: CASSQEAGLFSVTNEKLFF
v_gene: TRBV19; j_gene: TRBJ2-7; abundance: once; d_gene: -; CDR3nt: TGTGCCAGTAGTATGGGGGGGCCCGAGCAGTACTTC; CDR3aa: CASSMGGPEQYF
v_gene: TRBV19; j_gene: TRBJ1-4; abundance: -; d_gene: -; CDR3nt: TGTGCCAGTAGTGTAACCTCCGGGGGATGGAGTGAAAAACTGTTTTTT; CDR3aa: CASSVTSGGWSEKLFF
v_gene: TRBV5-1; j_gene: TRBJ2-5; abundance: -; d_gene: TRBD1; CDR3nt: TGCGCCAGCAGCTCCCGACAGGGCAAACAAGAGACCCAGTACTTC; CDR3aa: CASSSRQGKQETQYF
v_gene: TRBV27; j_gene: TRBJ1-1; abundance: -; d_gene: -; CDR3nt: TGTGCCAGCAGGGTGGGGGGAGTCACTGAAGCTTTCTTT; CDR3aa: CASRVGGVTEAFF
v_gene: TRBV29-1; j_gene: TRBJ2-2; abundance: -; d_gene: TRBD1; CDR3nt: TGCAGCGTTGAGTTTATGGGGACAGGGACCGGGGAGCTGTTTTTT; CDR3aa: CSVEFMGTGTGELFF
v_gene: TRBV19; j_gene: TRBJ2-7; abundance: -; d_gene: TRBD1; CDR3nt: TGTGCCAGTAGTATACGAAGAGGGGGACAGGGGCGCTACGAGCAGTACTTC; CDR3aa: CASSIRRGGQGRYEQYF
v_gene: TRBV15; j_gene: TRBJ2-7; abundance: -; d_gene: -; CDR3nt: TGTGCCACCAGCAGTTGGAGCTCCTACGAGCAGTACTTC; CDR3aa: CATSSWSSYEQYF
v_gene: TRBV6-6; j_gene: TRBJ2-7; abundance: -; d_gene: -; CDR3nt: TGTGCCAGCGCCTTTTATGGGGAGCAGTACTTC; CDR3aa: CASAFYGEQYF
v_gene: TRBV4-2; j_gene: TRBJ1-2; abundance: -; d_gene: -; CDR3nt: TGTGCCAGCAGCCTCTACCGGGAAACAGGGTTCTATGGCTACACCTTC; CDR3aa: CASSLYRETGFYGYTF
v_gene: TRBV7-2; j_gene: TRBJ1-4; abundance: -; d_gene: -; CDR3nt: TGTGCCAGCAGCCCAATAGGTGGGGAAAAACTGTTTTTT; CDR3aa: CASSPIGGEKLFF